This T cell receptor (beta chain) was found in a study of T cells in Graves' hyperthyroidism and ophthalmopathy. Study-wide context: Once the initial diagnosis was made, peripheral blood was obtained before any treatment. Study-level points and caveats: Ophthalmopathy was model-predicted a median roughly six months pre-onset. From stable hyperthyroidism, ophthalmopathy was separated by a 13 V-J model.

PBMCs were derived from approximately 10 ml fresh peripheral blood. CDR1 is PRHDT, CDR2 FYEKMQ, per germline (reference sequence). The CDR3 consists of 17 residues. J lost 4 bases, V lost 6 bases, and 9 bases had no gene match. This clonotype was seen many times. The antigen remains unidentified. Amplified regions were TCR beta CDR3 sequences from RNA transcripts. HTBI primers were employed in a first-round RT-PCR of the TCR CDR3. Using its own MiXCR run on the multiplex PCR reads, TCRdb lists one record per CDR3 protein. This sample has fewer than 650,000 distinct CDR3 sequences, with approximately 14% found just once.

The chain has TRBV13 and TRBJ2-3; TRBD2 aligns across 14 bases. Sequencing was done on a sample of blood. The source of this sequence is a woman under 30 with Graves' ophthalmopathy. This chain's CDR3 is CASSGLAGGRGADTQYF. CDR3 bases: TGTGCCAGCAGTGGACTAGCGGGAGGTAGAGGGGCAGATACGCAGTATTTT.